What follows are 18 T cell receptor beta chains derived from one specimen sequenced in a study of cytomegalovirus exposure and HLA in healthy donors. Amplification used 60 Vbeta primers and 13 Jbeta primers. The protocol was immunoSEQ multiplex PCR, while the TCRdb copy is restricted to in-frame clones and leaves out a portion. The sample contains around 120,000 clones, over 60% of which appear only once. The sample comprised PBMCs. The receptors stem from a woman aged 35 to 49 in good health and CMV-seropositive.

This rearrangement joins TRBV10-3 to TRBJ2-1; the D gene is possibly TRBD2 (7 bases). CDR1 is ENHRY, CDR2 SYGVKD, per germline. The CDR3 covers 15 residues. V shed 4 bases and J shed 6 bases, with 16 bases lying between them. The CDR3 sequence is CAISVGGGAVNEQFF. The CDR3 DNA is TGTGCCATCAGTGTAGGTGGGGGGGCAGTCAATGAGCAGTTCTTC.

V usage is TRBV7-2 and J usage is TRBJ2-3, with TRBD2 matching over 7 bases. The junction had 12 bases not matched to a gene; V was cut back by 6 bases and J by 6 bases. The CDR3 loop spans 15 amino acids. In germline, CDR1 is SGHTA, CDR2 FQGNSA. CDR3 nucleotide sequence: TGTGCCAGCAGGAGACCGGGACTATCGATGGATACGCAGTATTTT. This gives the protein CASRRPGLSMDTQYF.

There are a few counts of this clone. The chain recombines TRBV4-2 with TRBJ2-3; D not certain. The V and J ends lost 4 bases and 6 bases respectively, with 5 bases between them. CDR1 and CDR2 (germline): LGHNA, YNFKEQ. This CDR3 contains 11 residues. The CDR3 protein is CASSPQDTQYF. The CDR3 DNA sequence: TGTGCCAGCAGCCCCCAGGATACGCAGTATTTT.

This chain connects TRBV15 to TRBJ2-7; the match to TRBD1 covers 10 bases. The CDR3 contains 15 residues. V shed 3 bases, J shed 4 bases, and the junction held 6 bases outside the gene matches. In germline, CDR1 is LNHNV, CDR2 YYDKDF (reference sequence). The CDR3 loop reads CATSRDPGQGYEQYF. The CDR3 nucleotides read TGTGCCACCAGCAGGGACCCGGGACAGGGGTACGAGCAGTACTTC.

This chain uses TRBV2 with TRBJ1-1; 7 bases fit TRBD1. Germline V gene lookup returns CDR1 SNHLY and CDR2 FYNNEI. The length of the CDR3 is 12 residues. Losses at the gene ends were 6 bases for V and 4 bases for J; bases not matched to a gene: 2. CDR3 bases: TGTGCCAGCAGCGGGGACAGCACTGAAGCTTTCTTT. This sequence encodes CASSGDSTEAFF.

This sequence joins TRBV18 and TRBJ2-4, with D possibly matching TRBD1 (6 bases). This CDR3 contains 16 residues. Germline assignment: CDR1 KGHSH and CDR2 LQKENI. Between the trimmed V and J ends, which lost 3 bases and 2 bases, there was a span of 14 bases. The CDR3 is CASSPRDTGSKNIQYF. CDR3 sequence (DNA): TGTGCCAGCTCACCTCGGGACACGGGTTCCAAAAACATTCAGTACTTC.

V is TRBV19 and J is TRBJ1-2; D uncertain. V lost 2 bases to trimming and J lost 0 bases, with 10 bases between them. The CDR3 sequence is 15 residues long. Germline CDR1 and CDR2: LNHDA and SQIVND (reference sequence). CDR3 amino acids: CASSILSTTNYGYTF. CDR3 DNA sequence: TGTGCCAGTAGTATACTATCGACAACTAACTATGGCTACACCTTC.

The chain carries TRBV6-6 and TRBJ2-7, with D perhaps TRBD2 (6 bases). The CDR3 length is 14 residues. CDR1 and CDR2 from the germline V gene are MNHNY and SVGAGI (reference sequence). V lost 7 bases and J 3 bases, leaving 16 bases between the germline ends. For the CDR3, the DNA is TGTGCCAGCACCTCCCCCGGAGGGAACTACGAGCAGTACTTC. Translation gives CASTSPGGNYEQYF.

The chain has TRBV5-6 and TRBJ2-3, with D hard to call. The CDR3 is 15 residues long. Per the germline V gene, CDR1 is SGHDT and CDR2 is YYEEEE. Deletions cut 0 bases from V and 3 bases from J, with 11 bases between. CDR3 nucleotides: TGTGCCAGCAGCTTGGCGCCAATGGAGACAGATACGCAGTATTTT. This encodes CASSLAPMETDTQYF.

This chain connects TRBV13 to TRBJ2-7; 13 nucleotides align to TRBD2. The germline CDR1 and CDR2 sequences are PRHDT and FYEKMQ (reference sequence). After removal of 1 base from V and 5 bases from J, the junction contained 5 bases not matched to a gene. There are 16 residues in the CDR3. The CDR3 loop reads CASSLVGLAGVDEQYF. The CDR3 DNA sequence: TGTGCCAGCAGCTTAGTAGGACTAGCGGGAGTAGACGAGCAGTACTTC.

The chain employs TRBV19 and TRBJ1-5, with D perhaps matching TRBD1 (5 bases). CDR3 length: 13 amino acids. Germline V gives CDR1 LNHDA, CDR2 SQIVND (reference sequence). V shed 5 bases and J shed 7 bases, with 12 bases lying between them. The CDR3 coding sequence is TGTGCCAGTAGTGGGCAGACAGCGCAGCCCCAGCATTTT. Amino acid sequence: CASSGQTAQPQHF.

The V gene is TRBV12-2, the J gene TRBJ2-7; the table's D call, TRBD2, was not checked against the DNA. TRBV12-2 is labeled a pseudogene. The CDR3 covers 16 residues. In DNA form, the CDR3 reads TGTGCAAGTCGCTTATCCGGCGGAGAGATCTCCTACGAGCAGTACTTC. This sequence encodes CASRLSGGEISYEQYF.

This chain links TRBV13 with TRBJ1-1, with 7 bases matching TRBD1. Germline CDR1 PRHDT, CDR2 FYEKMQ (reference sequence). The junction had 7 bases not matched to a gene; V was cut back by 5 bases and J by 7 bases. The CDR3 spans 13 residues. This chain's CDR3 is CASSRGQINEAFF. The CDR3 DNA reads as TGTGCCAGCAGCCGGGGACAGATAAATGAAGCTTTCTTT.

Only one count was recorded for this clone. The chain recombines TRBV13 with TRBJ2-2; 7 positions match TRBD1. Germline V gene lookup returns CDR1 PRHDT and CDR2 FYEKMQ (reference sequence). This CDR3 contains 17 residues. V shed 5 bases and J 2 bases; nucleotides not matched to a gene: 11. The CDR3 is CASSPSDRVRNTGELFF. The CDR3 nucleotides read TGTGCCAGCAGCCCCTCAGACAGGGTTCGAAACACCGGGGAGCTGTTTTTT.

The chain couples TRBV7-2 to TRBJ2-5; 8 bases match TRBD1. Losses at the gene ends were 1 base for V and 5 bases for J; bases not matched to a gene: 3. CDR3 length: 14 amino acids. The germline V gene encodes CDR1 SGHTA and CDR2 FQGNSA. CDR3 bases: TGTGCCAGCAGCTTAGGGACAGGGTATGAGACCCAGTACTTC. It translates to CASSLGTGYETQYF.

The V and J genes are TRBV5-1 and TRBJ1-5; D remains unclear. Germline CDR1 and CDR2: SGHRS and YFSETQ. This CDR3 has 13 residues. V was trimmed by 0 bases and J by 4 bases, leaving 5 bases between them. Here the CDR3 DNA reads TGCGCCAGCAGCTTGGATCCAAATCAGCCCCAGCATTTT. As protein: CASSLDPNQPQHF.

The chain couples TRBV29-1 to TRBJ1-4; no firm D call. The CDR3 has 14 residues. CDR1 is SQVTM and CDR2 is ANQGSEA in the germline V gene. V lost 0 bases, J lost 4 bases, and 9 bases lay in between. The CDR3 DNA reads TGCAGCGTTGAAGAACGAGGACTTAATGAAAAACTGTTTTTT. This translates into CSVEERGLNEKLFF.

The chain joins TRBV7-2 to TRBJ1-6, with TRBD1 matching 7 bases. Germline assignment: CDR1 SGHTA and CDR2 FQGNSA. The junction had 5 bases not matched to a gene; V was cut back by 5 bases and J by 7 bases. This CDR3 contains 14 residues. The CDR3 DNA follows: TGTGCCAGCAGCGCTAGACAGGGAAATTCACCCCTCCACTTT. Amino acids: CASSARQGNSPLHF.